Following are 22 T cell receptor beta chains from one sample sequenced in a study of blood T cell repertoires in COVID-19. The method was immunoSEQ multiplex PCR; TCRdb's version includes in-frame clones alone and lacks a portion of them. The data show approximately 280,000 clones, roughly four fifths seen once. Sequenced input: PBMCs or T cells enriched from blood (not recorded which). Source of these receptors: a man aged 35 to 55 who had been exposed to COVID-19.

This chain connects TRBV4-1 to TRBJ2-3; 12 bases map to TRBD2. Germline loops: CDR1 MGHRA, CDR2 YSYEKL. The ends lost 2 bases at V and 5 bases at J; junction bases unmatched: 8. This CDR3 contains 17 residues. CDR3 protein: CASSQSMETSGRDTQYF. The CDR3 DNA follows: TGCGCCAGCAGCCAATCTATGGAGACTAGCGGGAGAGATACGCAGTATTTT.

The V call is TRBV15, the J call TRBJ2-7; D gene unclear. Per germline, CDR1 LNHNV and CDR2 YYDKDF (reference sequence). Trimming took off 0 bases at V and 3 bases at J, with 9 bases between the two ends. There are 14 residues in the CDR3. The DNA of the CDR3 is TGTGCCACCAGCAGAGATTTGGGCAGCTACGAGCAGTACTTC. Its protein is CATSRDLGSYEQYF. The full variable domain, in which reference TRBV15 and TRBJ2-7 provide the parts outside the CDR3, is DAMVIQNPRYQVTQFGKPVTLSCSQTLNHNVMYWYQQKSSQAPKLLFHYYDKDFNNEADTPDNFQSRRPNTSFCFLDIRSPGLGDTAMYLCATSRDLGSYEQYFGPGTRLTVT.

This clone was seen many times. The gene calls are TRBV5-4 and TRBJ1-3, with D uncertain. Trimming shortened V by 0 bases and J by 8 bases, and 9 bases separated the two germline ends. There are 13 residues in the CDR3. Germline V lookup: CDR1 SGHNT, CDR2 YYREEE (reference sequence). The CDR3 DNA reads TGTGCCAGCAGCTTGGGCGGTCGAGACACCATATATTTT. This codes for CASSLGGRDTIYF.

The V and J genes are TRBV5-6 and TRBJ2-7, with TRBD2 matching 8 bases. The CDR3 length is 18 residues. The trim removed 4 bases at V and 0 bases at J, leaving 15 bases unmatched. Germline CDR1 reads SGHDT; CDR2 reads YYEEEE. CDR3 loop: CASSPWVVWREVSYEQYF. DNA for the CDR3: TGTGCCAGCAGCCCCTGGGTGGTCTGGCGGGAGGTCTCCTACGAGCAGTACTTC.

The chain uses TRBV5-1 and TRBJ1-2, with D possibly matching TRBD1 (5 bases). The ends were cut back, 1 base at V and 2 bases at J, with 12 bases in the middle. The CDR3 runs to 15 residues. Germline V CDR1 and CDR2: SGHRS, YFSETQ. The CDR3 region is CASSLLTPGNYGYTF. The DNA for the CDR3 is TGCGCCAGCAGCTTGTTAACTCCAGGGAACTATGGCTACACCTTC.

This chain connects TRBV4-1 to TRBJ2-7; tentative D call: TRBD2 (5 bases). There are 14 residues in the CDR3. Germline V gives CDR1 MGHRA, CDR2 YSYEKL. With 1 base removed from V and 12 bases from J, the gap between germline ends came to 19 bases. CDR3 in amino acids: CASSQGNGNPHRYF. CDR3 nucleotides: TGCGCCAGCAGCCAAGGGAACGGGAACCCCCATCGGTACTTC.

The V and J genes are TRBV27 and TRBJ2-3; weak D call: TRBD2 (5 bases). V shed 4 bases and J shed 7 bases, with 9 bases lying between them. Germline lookup yields CDR1 MNHEY and CDR2 SMNVEV (reference sequence). This CDR3 is 12 amino acids long. Here the CDR3 reads CASSSLTNTQYF. The DNA for the CDR3 is TGTGCCAGCAGTTCCCTGACTAATACGCAGTATTTT.

This rearrangement joins TRBV7-9 to TRBJ2-1; tentatively, D is TRBD2 (6 bases). Trimming stripped 2 bases from V and 8 bases from J, with 16 bases between. This CDR3 region has 15 residues. Per the germline V gene, CDR1 is SEHNR and CDR2 is FQNEAQ (reference sequence). The CDR3: CASSLRVGGLDEQFF. The CDR3, as DNA: TGTGCCAGCAGCTTAAGGGTAGGAGGGCTGGATGAGCAGTTCTTC.

The chain employs TRBV5-1 and TRBJ2-7; D gene ambiguous. This CDR3 has 14 amino acids. Trimming cost V 4 bases and J 6 bases, with 17 bases left between them. CDR1 and CDR2 from the germline V gene are SGHRS and YFSETQ. In nucleotides, the CDR3 is TGCGCCAGCAGCCTGGAATCGGTCGGCGGCGAGCAGTACTTC. It codes for CASSLESVGGEQYF.

This clone was counted between two and nine times. The rearrangement uses TRBV11-3 and TRBJ2-2, with 9 bases aligning to TRBD1. Germline V lookup: CDR1 SGHNT, CDR2 YENEEA. CDR3 length equals 15 residues. The junction had 3 bases not matched to a gene; V was cut back by 3 bases and J by 4 bases. The CDR3: CASSLGQGPTGELFF. CDR3 DNA sequence: TGTGCCAGCAGCTTGGGACAGGGCCCCACCGGGGAGCTGTTTTTT.

The chain is built from TRBV11-2 and TRBJ2-1; D may be TRBD1 (5 bases). Germline CDR1 is SGHAT and CDR2 is FQNNGV. The CDR3 is 13 residues long. V was trimmed by 3 bases and J by 5 bases, leaving 8 bases between them. The CDR3 nucleotides read TGTGCCAGCAGCTTGGACACTAACAATGAGCAGTTCTTC. Its translation is CASSLDTNNEQFF.

This clone appeared once. J is TRBJ2-1 and V is TRBV30; possibly TRBD2 for D (5 bases). V lost 0 bases, J lost 9 bases, and 9 bases lay in between. CDR1 is GTSNPN, CDR2 SVGIG, per germline (reference sequence). The CDR3 is made up of 12 amino acids. CDR3 loop: CAWSVLLGEQFF. The DNA for the CDR3 is TGTGCCTGGAGTGTACTACTAGGTGAGCAGTTCTTC.

This rearrangement joins TRBV14 to TRBJ1-5; no reliable D call. CDR1 SGHDN and CDR2 FVKESK come from the germline V gene. V was clipped by 1 base and J by 9 bases, with 13 bases between them. There are 14 residues in the CDR3. CDR3 loop: CASSQGSSDPPQHF. In DNA form, the CDR3 reads TGTGCCAGCAGCCAAGGGTCGAGTGATCCGCCCCAGCATTTT.

V usage is TRBV13 and J usage is TRBJ2-1, with 12 bases lining up with TRBD2. The ends lost 5 bases at V and 9 bases at J; junction bases unmatched: 8. Germline-derived CDR1 and CDR2 are PRHDT and FYEKMQ (reference sequence). The CDR3 runs to 15 residues. The CDR3 region has the DNA TGTGCCAGCAGCCAGGCTAGCGGGAGGGCCTCTGAGCAGTTCTTC. This sequence encodes CASSQASGRASEQFF.

The chain joins TRBV6-6 to TRBJ1-5; TRBD1 matches at 7 bases. With V trimmed by 8 bases and J by 5 bases, 6 bases remained unmatched. Germline V gives CDR1 MNHNY, CDR2 SVGAGI (reference sequence). The CDR3 runs to 13 residues. The CDR3, as DNA: TGTGCCAGCGGAACACAGGGGTATCAGCCCCAGCATTTT. Its protein product is CASGTQGYQPQHF.

This clone was seen a few times. Other nucleotide sequences from this sample produce the same CDR3. This chain uses TRBV19 with TRBJ1-5; 7 positions agree with TRBD1. The germline gives CDR1 LNHDA, CDR2 SQIVND (reference sequence). This CDR3 contains 14 residues. The ends lost 6 bases at V and 0 bases at J; junction bases unmatched: 2. Here the CDR3 DNA reads TGTGCCAGTAGAGGGACAGCTAGCAATCAGCCCCAGCATTTT. Residues: CASRGTASNQPQHF.

The chain recombines TRBV11-2 with TRBJ2-7; TRBD1 matches at 8 bases. J was trimmed by 2 bases and V by 6 bases; bases with no gene match: 9. The germline V gene has CDR1 SGHAT and CDR2 FQNNGV. The CDR3 is 15 residues long. The CDR3 region is CASRSLRGQTYEQYF. Here the CDR3 DNA reads TGTGCCAGCAGATCTCTCAGGGGGCAGACCTACGAGCAGTACTTC.

There are a few counts of this clone. J is TRBJ1-2 and V is TRBV18; 9 bases are shared with TRBD1. Germline-derived CDR1 and CDR2 are KGHSH and LQKENI. V dropped 3 bases and J dropped 6; count of bases not matched to a gene: 2. The CDR3 covers 13 residues. The CDR3 DNA sequence: TGTGCCAGCTCACCCCGGACAGGGGATGGCTACACCTTC. It yields the protein CASSPRTGDGYTF. The whole variable domain, filled in from reference TRBV18 and TRBJ1-2, reads NAGVMQNPRHLVRRRGQEARLRCSPMKGHSHVYWYRQLPEEGLKFMVYLQKENIIDESGMPKERFSAEFPKEGPSILRIQQVVRGDSAAYFCASSPRTGDGYTFGSGTRLTVV.

The chain uses TRBV11-3 and TRBJ2-7, with 8 bases aligning to TRBD2. The trim removed 0 bases at V and 0 bases at J, leaving 4 bases unmatched. The germline V gene encodes CDR1 SGHNT and CDR2 YENEEA. CDR3 length: 16 residues. This CDR3 is CASSLDGGRSSYEQYF. CDR3 in DNA: TGTGCCAGCAGCTTAGACGGCGGGAGGAGCTCCTACGAGCAGTACTTC.

The chain combines TRBV5-1 with TRBJ2-5; 13 bases are shared with TRBD2. J was trimmed by 4 bases and V by 0 bases; bases with no gene match: 15. Germline CDR1 and CDR2: SGHRS and YFSETQ. The length of the CDR3 is 20 residues. CDR3 nucleotide sequence: TGCGCCAGCAGCTTGGGGGGACTAGCGGGGCACCGACGCCCCCGAGAGACCCAGTACTTC. Protein product: CASSLGGLAGHRRPRETQYF.

The chain has TRBV9 and TRBJ1-4; D is ambiguous. V was cut by 0 bases and J by 3 bases, with 9 bases left in between. CDR3 length: 15 residues. The V gene's germline CDR1 is SGDLS and CDR2 YYNGEE. CDR3 DNA: TGTGCCAGCAGCGTAGCTGCACACGCTAATGAAAAACTGTTTTTT. Its translation: CASSVAAHANEKLFF. Together with reference TRBV9 and TRBJ1-4, the CDR3 gives the full variable domain: DSGVTQTPKHLITATGQRVTLRCSPRSGDLSVYWYQQSLDQGLQFLIQYYNGEERAKGNILERFSAQQFPDLHSELNLSSLELGDSALYFCASSVAAHANEKLFFGSGTQLSVL.

This clone has a handful of counts. The chain recombines TRBV5-1 with TRBJ2-1, with D possibly matching TRBD2 (5 bases). CDR3 length: 15 residues. CDR1 and CDR2 from the germline V gene are SGHRS and YFSETQ. V lost 1 base, J lost 7 bases, and 15 bases lay in between. CDR3 protein: CASSLSGNPRNEQFF. CDR3 coding DNA: TGCGCCAGCAGCTTGTCCGGGAACCCCCGGAATGAGCAGTTCTTC. The whole variable domain, remainder taken from reference TRBV5-1 and TRBJ2-1, is KAGVTQTPRYLIKTRGQQVTLSCSPISGHRSVSWYQQTPGQGLQFLFEYFSETQRNKGNFPGRFSGRQFSNSRSEMNVSTLELGDSALYLCASSLSGNPRNEQFFGPGTRLTVL.